This paragraph covers one TCR beta chain sequence. This clone was detected only a few times. Its recognized antigen is unknown. No much larger clone exists at a distance of one base, and base qualities are not known. The germline V end is reduced by 1 base and the J end by 7 bases; junction bases left unmatched: 4. As encoded in the germline V gene, CDR1 is SGHVS while CDR2 is FQNEAQ. The CDR3 measures 14 amino acids from cysteine to phenylalanine. Only the CDR3 DNA is retained, 42 bases long and in frame from the first base. The High Capacity cDNA Reverse Transcription Kit was used to reverse transcribe all of the isolated RNA, meaning that expressed TCRB transcripts were what got sequenced. Deep immunoSEQ sequencing was performed on naive, central memory and regulatory T cell samples, with an average of roughly 4 million total reads per sample. Sorted cells were lysed in RLT buffer and RNA was extracted with DNase-treated RNeasy Micro or Mini kits, depending on cell number. To prevent cross-contamination, every cell subset was processed on its own, while patient and healthy donor samples were processed together. TCRB sequences were amplified from cDNA with the immunoSEQ multiplex PCR, producing 87-bp fragments spanning the CDR3 region. The amplicons were sequenced using the Illumina HiSeq platform. On the authors' methods: Synthetic template baselines were used to correct PCR bias computationally, reads within Hamming distance 2 were collapsed, and singletons that could not be merged were discarded. By aligning reads against IMGT, V, D and J genes, CDR3 length, and insertions or deletions at six rearrangement sites were assigned. Clonotype counts were normalized to sorted cell number within each subset before computing true diversity and Gini coefficients with the tcR R package. Repertoire sharing was quantified using the overlap coefficient calculated on TCRB nucleotide sequences. As a proxy for the pre-selection repertoire, out-of-frame TCRB sequences from naive cells were analyzed. Sourced from immuneACCESS, this table was stored by TCRdb with only in-frame sequences that have V and J called. A share of the clones is absent; for the studies checked, an unresolved V gene accounts for under half, and the remainder has no known explanation. Clone size and the V and J calls come from that table; the DNA yielded D and trimming. For this sample the table gives a few hundred thousand clones, of which over 13% were detected only once. Together, the top ten hold roughly 0.017% of the sample.

This sample is part of a study of beta chain features in type 1 diabetes (dated by TCRdb to the late 2010s). Regarding the complete study: No differences in mean age, gender distribution, total cell number or subset yield were found between patients and healthy donors. A total of about 100,000,000 sorted cells were examined across all samples, and RNA yield correlated strongly with the number of cells per subset. The study compared the TCRB repertoires of sorted circulating CD4+ T cell subsets in recently diagnosed type 1 diabetes patients with those in matched healthy donors. Regulatory and stem cell-like memory subsets were obtained from only 8 patients and about 8 healthy donors, while naive and central memory subsets were obtained from all 30 or so donors. The investigation overall reported the following: PCR might favor shorter templates, but patient and control samples were amplified and corrected together, so any skew would affect both groups equally. Because small numbers of individuals were included in the HLA sub-analyses, any influence of HLA type on TCRB rearrangement was left unresolved. A moderate but significant shortening of TCRB CDR3 length was observed in type 1 diabetes patients in all four CD4+ subsets. Because cDNA was sequenced instead of genomic DNA, highly expressing activated cells could be over-represented, though the groups showed no difference in activation or CD3 levels. At VDJ recombination sites, type 1 diabetes patients had fewer insertions and more deleted nucleotides, which implies abnormalities in thymic rearrangement. Naive, central memory and regulatory TCRB repertoires appeared to be more similar among patients than among healthy donors.

A single peripheral blood draw of approximately 0.11 L on average was collected from each donor into heparinised tubes. Using a panel that included CD45RO, CCR7, CD25, CD127, CD95 and CD27, naive, central memory, regulatory and stem cell-like memory CD4+ T cells were sorted on a BD FACSAria II. Every sorted population had a purity above 98%. PBMCs were isolated immediately by Lymphoprep density gradient centrifugation and stained directly without culture. So that batch effects would be minimized, each experiment stained and sorted samples in pairs, pairing one healthy donor with one patient. The rearranged segments are TRBV7-8 and TRBJ1-2, with 9 bases aligning to TRBD1. Sequencing was done on a sample of naive CD4+ T cells from blood. The intended sense of this specimen's cell subset or site label: true naive CD4+ T cells. The receptor was isolated from a woman in her late teens or twenties in good health. In nucleotides, the sequence is TGTGCCAGCAGCTTAGAACAGGGGGCGCGTGGCTACACCTTC. It translates as CASSLEQGARGYTF.